This is a list of T cell receptor beta chains from one sample in a study of T cells in localized non-small cell lung cancer. Profiling relied on immunoSEQ multiplex PCR, and the TCRdb table lists in-frame clones only, not all of them. The data contain around 130,000 clones, about 89% of them singletons. The sample here was peripheral blood, taken before any cancer treatment. The receptors were sampled from an older female donor with stage I lung adenocarcinoma. The conserved cysteine and the conserved F or W are not part of the CDR3 here. The order of the fields is V gene, clone size, CDR3 protein. Size tells how often a clone was seen (once, few, many) or the class of an expanded clone, and some rows leave it out.

TRBV7-3	many	ASSLISYNEQF
TRBV19	.	ASSGPHGSSYEQY
TRBV10-3	.	AISETGLGQSAAAEAF
TRBV28	.	ASSSKGHLLVNIQY
TRBV7-9	.	ASSADRVPYEQY
TRBV15	.	ATSAMGRGVIPYEQY
TRBV6-5	.	ASSYSRKTSGNTIY
TRBV7-9	.	ASSLAKGVETQY
TRBV5-1	.	ASSLVQGQETQY
TRBV2	.	ASSPFQREGYEQY
TRBV11-1	.	ASSSGSSGANVLT
TRBV7-2	.	ASSTQPLGLAYNEQF
TRBV5-1	.	ASSWPSGRYDEQF
TRBV5-4	few	ASSRTGFGLLSSYEQY
TRBV6-1	.	ASREGGGEQY
TRBV5-1	.	ASSLVGQGGNTEAF
TRBV30	.	ACVAGGYNEQF
TRBV27	.	ASRRNSGANVLT
TRBV6-1	.	ASSEQGAAGETQY
TRBV2	.	ASKPTTDTQY
TRBV6-5	.	ASRIRLDEQY
TRBV9	.	ASSVGTSGLYEQY
TRBV20-1	.	SARDLETQY
TRBV28	once	ASSFSARWEFETQY
TRBV6-5	.	ASSPTSGYTDTQY
TRBV27	.	ASRSRGAGEQY
TRBV5-4	.	ASSRTGSYGYT